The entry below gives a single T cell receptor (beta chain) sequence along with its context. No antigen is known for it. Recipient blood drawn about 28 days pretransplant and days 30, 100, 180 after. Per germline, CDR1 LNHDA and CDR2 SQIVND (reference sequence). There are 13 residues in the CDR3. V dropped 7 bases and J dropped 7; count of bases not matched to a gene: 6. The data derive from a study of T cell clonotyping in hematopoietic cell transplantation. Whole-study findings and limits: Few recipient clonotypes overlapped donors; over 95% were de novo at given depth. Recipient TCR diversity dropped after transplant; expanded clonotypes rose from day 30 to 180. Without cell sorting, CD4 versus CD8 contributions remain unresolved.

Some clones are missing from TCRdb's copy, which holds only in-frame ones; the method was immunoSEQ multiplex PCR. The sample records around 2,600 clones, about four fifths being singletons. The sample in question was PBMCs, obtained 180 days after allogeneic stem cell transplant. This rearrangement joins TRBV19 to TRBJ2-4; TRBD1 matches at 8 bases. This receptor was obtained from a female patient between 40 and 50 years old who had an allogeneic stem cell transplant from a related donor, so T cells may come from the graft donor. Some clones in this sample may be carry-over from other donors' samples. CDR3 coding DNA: TGTGCCAGTACTGGACAGGGAAGGAACATTCAGTACTTC. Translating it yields CASTGQGRNIQYF.